These 29 T cell receptor beta chains came from one sample sequenced in a study of cytomegalovirus exposure and HLA in healthy donors. Use of 60 Vbeta and 13 Jbeta primers characterized the PCR. TCRdb's copy holds only in-frame clones and misses some; the assay was immunoSEQ multiplex PCR. Here the sample spans about 180,000 clones, roughly 84% being singletons. The sample was PBMCs. These receptors all stem from a girl aged 2-10 years in good health and CMV-seropositive.

J is TRBJ1-1 and V is TRBV5-4; tentatively, D is TRBD1 (6 bases). Germline CDR1 and CDR2: SGHNT and YYREEE (reference sequence). This CDR3 comprises 12 residues. V shed 4 bases and J shed 8 bases, with 12 bases lying between them. The CDR3 sequence: CASSTRGTEAFF. CDR3 nucleotides: TGTGCCAGCAGCACTAGGGGGACGGAAGCTTTCTTT.

The rearrangement uses TRBV28 and TRBJ1-3; D unclear. The CDR3 runs 16 residues. V lost 5 bases to trimming and J lost 0 bases, with 14 bases between them. Germline loops: CDR1 MDHEN, CDR2 SYDVKM. The CDR3 DNA is TGTGCCAGCAGTGAATCAGGAGGAGCCTCTGGAAACACCATATATTTT. Translating gives CASSESGGASGNTIYF.

The CDR3 spells CASSFAENTEAFF. In nucleotides, the CDR3 is TGCGCCAGCAGCTTCGCAGAAAACACTGAAGCTTTCTTT. This sequence joins TRBV5-1 and TRBJ1-1; the D is unclear. V gave up 2 bases and J gave up 2 bases, with 7 bases separating them. Germline assignment: CDR1 SGHRS and CDR2 YFSETQ. This CDR3 comprises 13 residues.

This clone was seen just once. The chain links TRBV12-5 to TRBJ2-2; 13 nucleotides match TRBD2. The germline V gene has CDR1 LGHNT and CDR2 FRNRAP. There are 16 residues in the CDR3. J gave up 5 bases and V 6 bases, and 6 bases lay outside the gene matches. The CDR3 loop is CASGPGLAGETGELFF. The DNA for the CDR3 is TGTGCTAGTGGCCCTGGACTAGCGGGAGAAACCGGGGAGCTGTTTTTT. The variable domain in full, completed from reference TRBV12-5 and TRBJ2-2, reads DARVTQTPRHKVTEMGQEVTMRCQPILGHNTVFWYRQTMMQGLELLAYFRNRAPLDDSGMPKDRFSAEMPDATLATLKIQPSEPRDSAVYFCASGPGLAGETGELFFGEGSRLTVL.

The chain recombines TRBV14 with TRBJ1-1; tentative D call: TRBD1 (5 bases). CDR1 is SGHDN and CDR2 is FVKESK in the germline V gene. The CDR3 spans 12 residues. The V end lost 5 bases, the J end lost 7 bases, and 11 bases lay between the germline ends. CDR3: CASSAGRVEAFF. The CDR3 DNA is TGTGCCAGCAGCGCAGGGAGGGTTGAAGCTTTCTTT.

The rearrangement links TRBV6-6 to TRBJ1-2, with D unresolved. The CDR3 is 15 amino acids. The V end was cut by 7 bases, the J end by 0 bases, with 15 bases between. Germline CDR1 reads MNHNY; CDR2 reads SVGAGI (reference sequence). The CDR3 DNA sequence: TGTGCCAGCAAGGAGAGGGAGGCCACTAACTATGGCTACACCTTC. Residues: CASKEREATNYGYTF.

The chain is built from TRBV27 and TRBJ2-7; tentative D call: TRBD1 (7 bases). The germline CDR1 and CDR2 sequences are MNHEY and SMNVEV (reference sequence). The CDR3 contains 16 residues. V lost 6 bases to trimming and J lost 1 base, with 19 bases between them. The CDR3 spells CASRLSLGGQSYEQYF. The DNA for the CDR3 is TGTGCCAGCAGACTAAGCCTGGGGGGACAGTCCTACGAGCAGTACTTC.

The chain uses TRBV7-8 and TRBJ2-7; 10 positions agree with TRBD1. V gave up 5 bases and J gave up 2 bases; unmatched junction bases: 12. The CDR3 extends over 17 amino acids. The germline V gene encodes CDR1 SGHVS and CDR2 FQNEAQ. The CDR3 spells CASSLETGGDAPYEQYF. The CDR3 DNA sequence: TGTGCCAGCAGCCTTGAGACAGGGGGCGATGCCCCCTACGAGCAGTACTTC.

This clone was seen a single time. V is TRBV28 and J is TRBJ1-1; possibly TRBD1 for D (6 bases). Germline lookup yields CDR1 MDHEN and CDR2 SYDVKM. This CDR3 region has 16 residues. Trimming cost V 2 bases and J 1 base, with 14 bases left between them. For the CDR3, the DNA is TGTGCCAGCAGTTTAATGGGGGCTTGGAGGAACACTGAAGCTTTCTTT. It is translated as CASSLMGAWRNTEAFF.

The rearrangement joins TRBV7-6 to TRBJ2-1; TRBD2 matches 9 bases. V shed 6 bases, J shed 2 bases, and the junction held 8 bases outside the gene matches. Germline values: CDR1 SGHVS, CDR2 FNYEAQ. The length of the CDR3 is 16 residues. The CDR3 bases are TGTGCCAGCAGTATTTTAGCGGGAGAACCCTACAATGAGCAGTTCTTC. Protein: CASSILAGEPYNEQFF.

This clone was found a few times. This chain uses TRBV10-3 with TRBJ1-1; a weak D match, TRBD1 (6 bases). The CDR3 sequence is 12 residues long. With 3 bases removed from V and 10 bases from J, the gap between germline ends came to 12 bases. The germline gives CDR1 ENHRY, CDR2 SYGVKD. The CDR3, as DNA: TGTGCCATCAGTGAAAGGGAGGGGGGAGCTTTCTTT. Its translation is CAISEREGGAFF.

J is TRBJ2-2 and V is TRBV2, with TRBD2 matching 11 bases. The V segment lost 4 bases and the J segment 13 bases; nucleotides outside the gene matches: 2. The CDR3 length is 12 residues. In germline, CDR1 is SNHLY, CDR2 FYNNEI. CDR3 sequence: CASSGGLAGLFF. CDR3 nucleotides: TGTGCCAGCAGTGGTGGACTAGCGGGGCTGTTTTTT.

V gene TRBV12-5 combines with J gene TRBJ2-6, with TRBD2 as a possible D gene (6 bases). CDR3 length: 19 residues. Germline CDR1 and CDR2: LGHNT and FRNRAP. The germline V and J ends were trimmed by 0 bases and 2 bases, with 17 bases remaining between them. CDR3 protein: CASGLVSEGRVTGANVLTF. DNA for the CDR3: TGTGCTAGTGGTTTGGTCTCGGAGGGACGGGTAACTGGGGCCAACGTCCTGACTTTC.

V is TRBV30 and J is TRBJ2-1; perhaps TRBD1 as D (5 bases). Germline V gene data show CDR1 as GTSNPN and CDR2 as SVGIG (reference sequence). This CDR3 contains 12 residues. V lost 1 base and J lost 9, with 10 bases in between. CDR3 region: CAWSESQGEQFF. The CDR3 region has the DNA TGTGCCTGGAGTGAGTCCCAGGGTGAGCAGTTCTTC.

This clone was observed a few times. The chain uses TRBV6-7 and TRBJ2-1; TRBD2 matches 8 bases. TRBV6-7 is known as an ORF, though its function is uncertain. The J segment lost 8 bases and the V segment lost 0 bases, leaving 3 bases of the junction unmatched. The CDR3 runs to 14 residues. The CDR3 loop is CASSYSSGSDEQFF. The CDR3 coding sequence is TGTGCCAGCAGTTACTCGAGCGGGAGCGATGAGCAGTTCTTC.

The V and J genes are TRBV27 and TRBJ2-7; TRBD2 is a possible D gene (6 bases). Germline CDR1 reads MNHEY; CDR2 reads SMNVEV (reference sequence). The germline V and J ends were trimmed by 3 bases and 7 bases, with 10 bases remaining between them. This CDR3 region has 12 residues. CDR3 nucleotide sequence: TGTGCCAGCAGTTTGAGGGAGGAGGAGCAGTACTTC. This sequence encodes CASSLREEEQYF.

CDR3 coding DNA: TGTGCCAGCAGCCATCGGACAGGGAATAACAATGAGCAGTTCTTC. This sequence encodes CASSHRTGNNNEQFF. V is TRBV9 and J is TRBJ2-1, with 8 bases fitting TRBD1. This CDR3 spans 15 amino acids. V was pared by 4 bases and J by 5 bases, with 8 bases of the junction left unmatched. Germline loops: CDR1 SGDLS, CDR2 YYNGEE.

The V gene is TRBV6-1, the J gene TRBJ2-1; TRBD2 might be the D (7 bases). The V gene's germline CDR1 is MNHNS and CDR2 SASEGT. There are 15 residues in the CDR3. V lost 1 base, J lost 4 bases, and 11 bases lay in between. The CDR3 DNA is TGTGCCAGCAGTGAAGAGGAGGGGGGGTACAATGAGCAGTTCTTC. It translates to CASSEEEGGYNEQFF.

This clone was seen more than once but under ten times. The chain is built from TRBV6-6 and TRBJ1-6; D not certain. V lost 2 bases and J lost 5, with 4 bases in between. Germline values: CDR1 MNHNY, CDR2 SVGAGI (reference sequence). This CDR3 contains 13 residues. CDR3: CASSYPHNSPLHF. DNA for the CDR3: TGTGCCAGCAGTTACCCTCATAATTCACCCCTCCACTTT.

The chain joins TRBV7-9 to TRBJ2-1, with 10 bases matching TRBD2. The V and J ends lost 5 bases and 9 bases, in that order; junction bases with no gene match: 4. CDR1 and CDR2 from the germline V gene are SEHNR and FQNEAQ (reference sequence). The CDR3 length is 13 residues. CDR3 sequence (DNA): TGTGCCAGCAGCCCTAGCGGGAGTAGTGAGCAGTTCTTC. Translated, it gives CASSPSGSSEQFF. The full variable domain, with the rest looked up from reference TRBV7-9 and TRBJ2-1, is DTGVSQNPRHKITKRGQNVTFRCDPISEHNRLYWYRQTLGQGPEFLTYFQNEAQLEKSRLLSDRFSAERPKGSFSTLEIQRTEQGDSAMYLCASSPSGSSEQFFGPGTRLTVL.

The J gene is TRBJ2-7, the V gene TRBV6-4, with 9 nucleotides matching TRBD2. Germline V gene sequence: CDR1 MRHNA, CDR2 SNTAGT. The CDR3 spans 14 residues. V was clipped by 6 bases and J by 3 bases; unmatched bases: 6. The CDR3 region has the DNA TGTGCCAGCAGGGACGCGGGAGGGAGCTACGAGCAGTACTTC. It specifies CASRDAGGSYEQYF.

This clone was seen a few times. V and J are TRBV30 and TRBJ1-1; a weak D match, TRBD1 (6 bases). Per the germline V gene, CDR1 is GTSNPN and CDR2 is SVGIG (reference sequence). V lost 3 bases and J 5 bases, leaving 13 bases between the germline ends. The length of the CDR3 is 13 residues. The CDR3 loop is CAWSWGGGTEAFF. In DNA, the CDR3 is TGTGCCTGGAGCTGGGGAGGGGGGACTGAAGCTTTCTTT. Combining the CDR3 with reference TRBV30 and TRBJ1-1 gives the whole variable domain SQTIHQWPATLVQPVGSPLSLECTVEGTSNPNLYWYRQAAGRGLQLLFYSVGIGQISSEVPQNLSASRPQDRQFILSSKKLLLSDSGFYLCAWSWGGGTEAFFGQGTRLTVV.

This chain connects TRBV6-5 to TRBJ2-3; D unresolved. The CDR3 runs 14 residues. Germline loops: CDR1 MNHEY, CDR2 SVGAGI. V was shortened by 10 bases and J by 0 bases, with 14 bases between the two germline ends. As DNA, the CDR3 is TGTGCCACCGGAGACTCCCTAAGCACAGATACGCAGTATTTT. It translates to CATGDSLSTDTQYF.

This clone has a single count. The J gene is TRBJ2-2, the V gene TRBV4-1; D is ambiguous. The germline V gene has CDR1 MGHRA and CDR2 YSYEKL. The CDR3 contains 12 residues. The V end lost 1 base, the J end lost 7 bases, and 4 bases lay between the germline ends. The CDR3: CASSQVVGELFF. The DNA for the CDR3 is TGCGCCAGCAGCCAAGTCGTCGGGGAGCTGTTTTTT.

The gene calls are TRBV6-1 and TRBJ2-4, with TRBD2 as a possible D gene (6 bases). CDR3 length equals 14 residues. Germline V CDR1 and CDR2: MNHNS, SASEGT. The germline V and J ends were trimmed by 8 bases and 1 base, with 12 bases remaining between them. This chain's CDR3 is CASCPAGAKNIQYF. DNA of the CDR3: TGTGCCAGCTGCCCCGCGGGGGCCAAAAACATTCAGTACTTC.

The V call is TRBV6-5, the J call TRBJ1-2; perhaps TRBD1 as D (6 bases). Germline V gene sequence: CDR1 MNHEY, CDR2 SVGAGI. V lost 0 bases to trimming and J lost 6 bases, with 14 bases between them. The CDR3 loop spans 15 amino acids. The CDR3 sequence: CASSYSGRGPHGYTF. The CDR3 DNA is TGTGCCAGCAGTTACTCGGGCAGGGGACCTCATGGCTACACCTTC.

The chain links TRBV9 to TRBJ2-3; D is uncertain. Trimming shortened V by 0 bases and J by 6 bases, and 14 bases separated the two germline ends. This CDR3 has 15 amino acids. Per germline, CDR1 SGDLS and CDR2 YYNGEE. CDR3 loop: CASSVGVYPADTQYF. In DNA form, the CDR3 reads TGTGCCAGCAGCGTAGGTGTCTACCCAGCGGATACGCAGTATTTT.

This chain joins TRBV30 and TRBJ1-6; 9 bases are shared with TRBD1. Germline CDR1 reads GTSNPN; CDR2 reads SVGIG (reference sequence). The CDR3 is 13 residues long. With 0 bases clipped from V and 12 bases from J, the junction kept 3 bases outside the gene matches. The CDR3 DNA reads TGTGCCTGGAGTGTGGACAGGGGCAAACCCCTCCACTTT. Protein sequence: CAWSVDRGKPLHF.

V and J are TRBV4-2 and TRBJ1-1, with D perhaps TRBD1 (5 bases). V gave up 4 bases and J gave up 7 bases, with 10 bases separating them. The CDR3 sequence is 12 residues long. Germline V CDR1 and CDR2: LGHNA, YNFKEQ. The CDR3, as DNA: TGTGCCAGCAGCCCCGACAGAAATGAAGCTTTCTTT. This gives the protein CASSPDRNEAFF.